A selection of T cell receptor beta chains follows, all from one sample in a study of T cells in Graves' hyperthyroidism and ophthalmopathy. TCRdb re-analysed the multiplex PCR reads in MiXCR, keeping a single row per CDR3 protein. The sample yields hundreds of thousands of distinct CDR3 sequences, about 14% seen once. Sequencing input: blood. These receptors were obtained from a woman in her fifties or sixties with Graves' ophthalmopathy. CDR3s include the opening cysteine and the closing phenylalanine or tryptophan. The order of the fields is D gene, V gene, J gene, clone size, CDR3 protein, CDR3 DNA. D genes are given only for firm matches. Where a row states a size, it is once, few, many or the class of an expanded clone; other rows omit it.

D: TRBD1; V: TRBV28; J: TRBJ1-2; size: many; CDR3: CASRTGGADYGYTF; DNA: TGTGCCAGCAGAACAGGGGGCGCGGACTATGGCTACACCTTC
D: TRBD2; V: TRBV28; J: TRBJ2-5; size: many; CDR3: CASSSLAGRETQYF; DNA: TGTGCCAGCAGTTCGCTAGCGGGAAGAGAGACCCAGTACTTC
D: NA; V: TRBV7-2; J: TRBJ1-2; size: few; CDR3: CASSLDRQANYGYTF; DNA: TGTGCCAGCAGTTTAGATCGGCAGGCCAACTATGGCTACACCTTC
D: TRBD1; V: TRBV13; J: TRBJ1-1; size: many; CDR3: CASSQSQGMNTEAFF; DNA: TGTGCCAGCAGCCAATCACAGGGGATGAACACTGAAGCTTTCTTT
D: NA; V: TRBV7-2; J: TRBJ2-3; size: many; CDR3: CASSLVFRGTDTQYF; DNA: TGTGCCAGCAGCTTAGTTTTTCGGGGCACAGATACGCAGTATTTT
D: NA; V: TRBV6-1; J: TRBJ2-3; size: many; CDR3: CASSTTPADTQYF; DNA: TGTGCCAGCAGTACCACGCCGGCAGATACGCAGTATTTT
D: TRBD1; V: TRBV19; J: TRBJ2-6; size: few; CDR3: CATQQGVGANVLTF; DNA: TGTGCCACCCAACAGGGGGTTGGGGCCAACGTCCTGACTTTC
D: NA; V: TRBV14; J: TRBJ2-2; size: few; CDR3: CASSQRGINTGELFF; DNA: TGTGCCAGCAGCCAAAGAGGAATAAACACCGGGGAGCTGTTTTTT
D: TRBD2; V: TRBV2; J: TRBJ2-3; size: many; CDR3: CASSEGGGLATDTQYF; DNA: TGTGCCAGCAGTGAAGGGGGTGGACTAGCCACAGATACGCAGTATTTT
D: TRBD1; V: TRBV29-1; J: TRBJ1-1; size: NA; CDR3: CSVPRGTGRTEAFF; DNA: TGCAGCGTTCCCAGAGGGACAGGGAGGACTGAAGCTTTCTTT
D: TRBD1; V: TRBV7-9; J: TRBJ1-4; size: NA; CDR3: CASSSPRDRPTTNEKLFF; DNA: TGTGCCAGCAGCTCCCCCCGGGACAGACCGACAACTAATGAAAAACTGTTTTTT
D: TRBD1; V: TRBV30; J: TRBJ1-6; size: many; CDR3: CASGTGLNSPLHF; DNA: TGTGCCTCCGGGACAGGACTCAATTCACCCCTCCACTTT
D: NA; V: TRBV12-3/TRBV12-4; J: TRBJ2-1; size: few; CDR3: CASSLSSSANYPNEQFF; DNA: TGTGCCAGCAGTTTAAGTTCTAGCGCCAATTATCCCAATGAGCAGTTCTTC
D: TRBD2; V: TRBV6-1; J: TRBJ2-1; size: once; CDR3: CASTRGAGVGEQFF; DNA: TGTGCCAGCACACGTGGAGCGGGAGTCGGTGAGCAGTTCTTC
D: NA; V: TRBV20-1; J: TRBJ2-5; size: many; CDR3: CSARDPYSGETQYF; DNA: TGCAGTGCTAGAGATCCTTACAGCGGAGAGACCCAGTACTTC
D: TRBD1; V: TRBV4-1; J: TRBJ1-5; size: few; CDR3: CASSQGQGDNQPQHF; DNA: TGCGCCAGCAGCCAAGGACAGGGGGACAATCAGCCCCAGCATTTT
D: TRBD2; V: TRBV6-5; J: TRBJ2-7; size: NA; CDR3: CASSYLGTSGRSLIYEQYF; DNA: TGTGCCAGCAGTTACCTCGGGACTAGCGGGAGGTCCCTAATTTACGAGCAGTACTTC
D: NA; V: TRBV6-2/TRBV6-3; J: TRBJ2-7; size: many; CDR3: CASSYPAPRFVEQYF; DNA: TGTGCCAGCAGTTACCCGGCCCCCCGGTTTGTCGAGCAGTACTTC
D: TRBD1; V: TRBV7-2; J: TRBJ2-1; size: many; CDR3: CASSRTGGPTNEQFF; DNA: TGTGCCAGCAGCCGTACAGGGGGCCCCACCAATGAGCAGTTCTTC
D: TRBD2; V: TRBV20-1; J: TRBJ2-1; size: NA; CDR3: CSGASGRDEQFF; DNA: TGCAGTGGGGCTAGCGGAAGAGATGAGCAGTTCTTC
D: NA; V: TRBV7-9; J: TRBJ1-2; size: few; CDR3: CASSHNNGGGYTF; DNA: TGTGCCAGCAGCCACAACAATGGCGGTGGCTACACCTTC
D: NA; V: TRBV6-6; J: TRBJ1-2; size: many; CDR3: CASSYSGANYGYTF; DNA: TGTGCCAGCAGTTACTCTGGGGCAAACTATGGCTACACCTTC
D: NA; V: TRBV6-1; J: TRBJ2-2; size: few; CDR3: CASSWGRNTGELFF; DNA: TGTGCCAGCAGTTGGGGCCGAAACACCGGGGAGCTGTTTTTT
D: TRBD1; V: TRBV7-9; J: TRBJ2-7; size: NA; CDR3: CASSSWDRPTYEQYF; DNA: TGTGCCAGCAGCTCGTGGGACAGACCCACCTACGAGCAGTACTTC
D: TRBD1; V: TRBV2; J: TRBJ1-5; size: many; CDR3: CASSETVTGVQPQHF; DNA: TGTGCCAGCAGTGAAACGGTGACAGGGGTACAGCCCCAGCATTTT
D: TRBD1; V: TRBV3-1; J: TRBJ1-2; size: many; CDR3: CASSQGTGGYGYTF; DNA: TGTGCCAGCAGCCAAGGGACAGGGGGTTATGGCTACACCTTC
D: NA; V: TRBV24-1; J: TRBJ1-5; size: few; CDR3: CATSDPGESNQPQHF; DNA: TGTGCCACCAGTGATCCGGGGGAGTCAAATCAGCCCCAGCATTTT
D: TRBD1; V: TRBV28; J: TRBJ1-1; size: once; CDR3: CASSLQGRGRRGTEAFF; DNA: TGTGCCAGCAGTTTACAGGGCAGGGGGCGTAGAGGGACTGAAGCTTTCTTT
D: TRBD1; V: TRBV20-1; J: TRBJ2-4; size: many; CDR3: CSARDPGTGAGNIQYF; DNA: TGCAGTGCTAGAGACCCTGGGACAGGGGCGGGAAACATTCAGTACTTC
D: TRBD1; V: TRBV20-1; J: TRBJ1-2; size: NA; CDR3: CSARGGRTGAARTYGYTF; DNA: TGCAGTGCTAGAGGGGGGAGGACAGGGGCCGCCCGAACCTATGGCTACACCTTC
D: NA; V: TRBV5-1; J: TRBJ1-1; size: many; CDR3: CASSLNLLANTEAFF; DNA: TGCGCCAGCAGCTTGAATCTTTTGGCAAACACTGAAGCTTTCTTT
D: NA; V: TRBV9; J: TRBJ1-3; size: NA; CDR3: CASSVFSSSGNTIYF; DNA: TGTGCCAGCAGCGTATTCAGCAGCTCTGGAAACACCATATATTTT
D: NA; V: TRBV9; J: TRBJ2-7; size: many; CDR3: CASSVSSGAADEQYF; DNA: TGTGCCAGCAGCGTAAGTTCCGGGGCTGCTGACGAGCAGTACTTC
D: TRBD1; V: TRBV20-1; J: TRBJ1-5; size: many; CDR3: CSAQTGFGNQPQHF; DNA: TGCAGTGCTCAGACAGGGTTTGGCAATCAGCCCCAGCATTTT
D: TRBD2; V: TRBV20-1; J: TRBJ2-1; size: many; CDR3: CSAYGRTSYNEQFF; DNA: TGCAGTGCTTACGGGAGGACCTCCTACAATGAGCAGTTCTTC
D: TRBD2; V: TRBV9; J: TRBJ2-1; size: many; CDR3: CASSVVKAGGTYNEQFF; DNA: TGTGCCAGCAGCGTAGTTAAAGCGGGAGGCACCTACAATGAGCAGTTCTTC
D: NA; V: TRBV6-2/TRBV6-3; J: TRBJ2-5; size: few; CDR3: CASRSRQYQETQYF; DNA: TGTGCCAGCAGATCCAGACAGTATCAAGAGACCCAGTACTTC
D: NA; V: TRBV20-1; J: TRBJ2-2; size: few; CDR3: CSARESGTGELFF; DNA: TGCAGTGCTAGAGAGAGCGGCACCGGGGAGCTGTTTTTT
D: NA; V: TRBV19; J: TRBJ1-5; size: NA; CDR3: CASSIDRLGKNSNQPQHF; DNA: TGTGCCAGTAGTATAGACCGCCTGGGGAAGAATAGCAATCAGCCCCAGCATTTT
D: NA; V: TRBV12-3/TRBV12-4; J: TRBJ2-7; size: many; CDR3: CASSLNRNSSYEQYF; DNA: TGTGCCAGCAGTTTGAACAGAAATAGCTCCTACGAGCAGTACTTC
D: NA; V: TRBV29-1; J: TRBJ1-3; size: NA; CDR3: CSIGSASGNTIYF; DNA: TGCAGCATTGGGTCGGCCTCTGGAAACACCATATATTTT
D: TRBD2; V: TRBV14; J: TRBJ2-1; size: many; CDR3: CASSQDGTSGTYNEQFF; DNA: TGTGCCAGCAGCCAAGACGGGACTAGCGGGACGTACAATGAGCAGTTCTTC
D: NA; V: TRBV30; J: TRBJ1-1; size: many; CDR3: CAWSVGEGAEAFF; DNA: TGTGCCTGGAGTGTAGGGGAGGGGGCTGAAGCTTTCTTT
D: NA; V: TRBV9; J: TRBJ2-1; size: few; CDR3: CASSVDGTPYNEQFF; DNA: TGTGCCAGCAGCGTAGATGGGACTCCCTACAATGAACAGTTCTTC
D: TRBD2; V: TRBV20-1; J: TRBJ2-1; size: NA; CDR3: CSAREGSGRALGSYNEQFF; DNA: TGCAGTGCTAGAGAAGGTAGCGGGAGGGCCCTAGGCTCCTACAATGAGCAGTTCTTC
D: NA; V: TRBV7-2; J: TRBJ1-1; size: NA; CDR3: CASSLEIAGNTEAFF; DNA: TGTGCCAGCAGCTTAGAGATCGCGGGGAACACTGAAGCTTTCTTT
D: TRBD2; V: TRBV28; J: TRBJ2-7; size: many; CDR3: CASSPGTSGIPYEQYF; DNA: TGTGCCAGCAGTCCCGGGACTAGCGGGATCCCCTACGAGCAGTACTTC
D: NA; V: TRBV5-1; J: TRBJ2-7; size: NA; CDR3: CASSLAVESLREQYF; DNA: TGCGCCAGCAGCTTGGCGGTTGAGTCCCTAAGGGAGCAGTACTTC
D: NA; V: TRBV9; J: TRBJ2-1; size: NA; CDR3: CASSVGGSGEQFF; DNA: TGTGCCAGCAGCGTAGGAGGGAGTGGTGAGCAGTTCTTC
D: NA; V: TRBV20-1; J: TRBJ1-1; size: many; CDR3: CSARVRGGEAFF; DNA: TGCAGTGCTAGAGTGAGGGGAGGTGAAGCTTTCTTT
D: TRBD2; V: TRBV7-8; J: TRBJ2-1; size: many; CDR3: CASSLLAGVYNEQFF; DNA: TGTGCCAGCAGCTTACTAGCGGGAGTGTACAATGAGCAGTTCTTC
D: TRBD2; V: TRBV20-1; J: TRBJ2-7; size: many; CDR3: CSAIEGLADYEQYF; DNA: TGCAGTGCTATTGAGGGACTAGCGGACTACGAGCAGTACTTC
D: TRBD2; V: TRBV19; J: TRBJ2-1; size: NA; CDR3: CASTGLAGGGEQFF; DNA: TGTGCCAGTACCGGACTAGCGGGAGGGGGCGAGCAGTTCTTC
D: NA; V: TRBV29-1; J: TRBJ2-2; size: NA; CDR3: CSVETSNTGELFF; DNA: TGCAGCGTTGAAACTTCGAACACCGGGGAGCTGTTTTTT